This TCR beta chain is from a study of spatial heterogeneity in lung cancer. Noted time point: blood at routine non-recurrence follow-up after resection. Unsorted samples of tumor, nontumor lung or frozen PBMC had their whole RNA sequenced. This clonotype came up many times. The V gene's germline CDR1 is LGHNA and CDR2 YNFKEQ. The trim removed 1 base at V and 10 bases at J, leaving 15 bases unmatched. The CDR3 runs to 16 residues. From the 5' RACE reads, TCRdb called clonotypes with MiXCR, one entry per CDR3 protein. This sample has tens of thousands of distinct CDR3 sequences; roughly 12% occur once, and the top ten carry over 30%.

This chain joins TRBV4-2 and TRBJ1-1; 7 positions match TRBD1. This material consisted of PBMCs, taken at follow-up. The source of this sequence is a male donor with early-stage non-small cell lung cancer. The CDR3 region is CASSQVPQGGTFGAFF. DNA of the CDR3: TGTGCCAGCAGCCAAGTCCCTCAGGGGGGCACGTTTGGAGCTTTCTTT.